The clone carrying this T cell receptor beta chain was observed many times. Between the trimmed V and J ends, which lost 0 bases and 0 bases, there was a span of 12 bases. This CDR3 spans 16 amino acids. Per the germline V gene, CDR1 is MNHEY and CDR2 is SVGAGI. Using unique molecular identifiers, the investigators prepared the TCRbeta library. MiXCR was run by TCRdb on the PCR reads, yielding one entry per CDR3 protein. Found here are some 350,000 distinct CDR3 sequences, 9% to 12% of them singletons; the top ten hold around 2.5%. This record belongs to a study of T-cell reconstitution after alpha-beta-depleted transplantation in children.

This receptor was taken from a human donor who donated a stem cell graft to a child with acute lymphoblastic leukemia. The chain recombines TRBV6-5 with TRBJ2-7; D unclear. Here the sequenced sample was PBMCs from the stem cell graft donor, taken from the stem cell graft. The CDR3 here is CASSYSTRAVSYEQYF. The CDR3 DNA reads TGTGCCAGCAGTTACTCGACCAGAGCCGTCTCCTACGAGCAGTACTTC.